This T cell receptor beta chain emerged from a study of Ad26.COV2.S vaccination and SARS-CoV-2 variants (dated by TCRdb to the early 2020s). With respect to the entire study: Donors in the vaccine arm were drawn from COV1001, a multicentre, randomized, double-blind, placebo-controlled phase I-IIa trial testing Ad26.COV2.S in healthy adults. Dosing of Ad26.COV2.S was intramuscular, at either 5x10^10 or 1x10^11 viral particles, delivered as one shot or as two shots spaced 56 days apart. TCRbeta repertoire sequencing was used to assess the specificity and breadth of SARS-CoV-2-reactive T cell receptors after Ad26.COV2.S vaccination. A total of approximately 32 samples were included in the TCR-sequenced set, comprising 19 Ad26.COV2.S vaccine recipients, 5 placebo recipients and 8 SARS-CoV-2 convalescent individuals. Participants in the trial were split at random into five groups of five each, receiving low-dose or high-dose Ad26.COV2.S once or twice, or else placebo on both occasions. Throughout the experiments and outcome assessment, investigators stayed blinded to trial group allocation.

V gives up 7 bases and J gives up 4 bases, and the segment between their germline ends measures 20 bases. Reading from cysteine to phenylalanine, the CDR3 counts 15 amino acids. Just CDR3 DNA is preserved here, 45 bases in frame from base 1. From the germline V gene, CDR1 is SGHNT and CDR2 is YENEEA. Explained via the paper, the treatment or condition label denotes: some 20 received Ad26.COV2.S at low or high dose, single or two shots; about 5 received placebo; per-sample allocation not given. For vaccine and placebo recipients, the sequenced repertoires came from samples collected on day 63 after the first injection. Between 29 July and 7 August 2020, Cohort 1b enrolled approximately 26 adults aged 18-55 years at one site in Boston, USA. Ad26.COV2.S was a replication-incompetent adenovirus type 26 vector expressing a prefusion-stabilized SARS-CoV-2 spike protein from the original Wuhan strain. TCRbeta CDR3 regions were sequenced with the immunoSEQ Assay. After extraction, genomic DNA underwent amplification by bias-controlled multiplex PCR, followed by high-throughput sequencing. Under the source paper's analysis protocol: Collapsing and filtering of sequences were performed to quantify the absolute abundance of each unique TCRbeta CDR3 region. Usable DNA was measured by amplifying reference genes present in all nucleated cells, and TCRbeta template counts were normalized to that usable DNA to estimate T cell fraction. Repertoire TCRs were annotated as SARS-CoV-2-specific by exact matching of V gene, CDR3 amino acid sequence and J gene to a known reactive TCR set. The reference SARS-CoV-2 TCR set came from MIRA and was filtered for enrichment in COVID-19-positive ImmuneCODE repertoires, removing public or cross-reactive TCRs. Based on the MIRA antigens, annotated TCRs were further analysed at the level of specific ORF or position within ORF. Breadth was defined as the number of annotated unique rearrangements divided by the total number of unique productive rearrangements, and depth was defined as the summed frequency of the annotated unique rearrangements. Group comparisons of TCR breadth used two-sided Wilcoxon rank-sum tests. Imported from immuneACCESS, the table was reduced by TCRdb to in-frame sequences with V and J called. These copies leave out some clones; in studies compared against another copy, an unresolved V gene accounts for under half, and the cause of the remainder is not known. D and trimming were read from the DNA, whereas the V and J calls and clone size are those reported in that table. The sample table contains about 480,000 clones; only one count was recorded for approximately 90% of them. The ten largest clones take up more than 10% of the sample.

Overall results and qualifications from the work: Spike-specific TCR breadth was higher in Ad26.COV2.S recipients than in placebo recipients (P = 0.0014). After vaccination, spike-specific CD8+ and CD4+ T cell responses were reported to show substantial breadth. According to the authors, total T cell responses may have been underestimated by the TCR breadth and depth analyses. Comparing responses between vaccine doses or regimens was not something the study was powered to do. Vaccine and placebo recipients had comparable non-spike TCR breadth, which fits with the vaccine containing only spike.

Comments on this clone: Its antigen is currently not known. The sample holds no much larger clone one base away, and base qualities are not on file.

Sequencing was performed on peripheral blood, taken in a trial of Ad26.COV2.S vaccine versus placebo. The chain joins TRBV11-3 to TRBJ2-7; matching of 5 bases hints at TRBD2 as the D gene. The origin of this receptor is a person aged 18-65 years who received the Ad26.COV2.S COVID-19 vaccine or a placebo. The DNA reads TGTGCCAGCACCCCTTTGGCGCGGGCAAATTACGAGCAGTACTTC. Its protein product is CASTPLARANYEQYF.